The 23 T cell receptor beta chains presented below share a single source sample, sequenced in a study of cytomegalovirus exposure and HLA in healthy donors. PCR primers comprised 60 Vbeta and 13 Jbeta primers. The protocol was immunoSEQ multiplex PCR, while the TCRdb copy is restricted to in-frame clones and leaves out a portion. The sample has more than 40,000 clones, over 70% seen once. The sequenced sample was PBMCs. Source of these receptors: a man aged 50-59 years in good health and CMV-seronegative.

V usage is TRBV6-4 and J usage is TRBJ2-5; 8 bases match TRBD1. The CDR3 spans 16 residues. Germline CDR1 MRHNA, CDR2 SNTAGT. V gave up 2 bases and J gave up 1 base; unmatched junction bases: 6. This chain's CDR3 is CASSDRDRRIQETQYF. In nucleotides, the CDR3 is TGTGCCAGCAGTGACCGGGACAGGCGAATCCAAGAGACCCAGTACTTC.

Here the CDR3 DNA reads TGCAGCGTTGGGAGGGCGGAAGGAACCGGGGAGCTGTTTTTT. Amino acid sequence: CSVGRAEGTGELFF. The V call is TRBV29-1, the J call TRBJ2-2; D perhaps matches TRBD2 (6 bases). CDR1 and CDR2 from the germline V gene are SQVTM and ANQGSEA. The V end lost 4 bases, the J end lost 5 bases, and 14 bases lay between the germline ends. The CDR3 is 14 residues long.

The CDR3 region has the DNA TGTGCCTGGAGTAGGGGAATTGGGATCAATGAGCAGTTCTTC. This translates into CAWSRGIGINEQFF. This chain connects TRBV30 to TRBJ2-1, with TRBD1 as a possible D gene (5 bases). The length of the CDR3 is 14 residues. Germline assignment: CDR1 GTSNPN and CDR2 SVGIG (reference sequence). Deletions cut 2 bases from V and 6 bases from J, with 14 bases between.

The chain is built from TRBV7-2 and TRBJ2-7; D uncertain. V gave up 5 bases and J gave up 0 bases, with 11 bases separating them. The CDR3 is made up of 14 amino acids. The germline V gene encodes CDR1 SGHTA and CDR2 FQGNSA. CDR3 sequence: CASSATYNSYEQYF. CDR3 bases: TGTGCCAGCAGCGCCACATACAACTCCTACGAGCAGTACTTC.

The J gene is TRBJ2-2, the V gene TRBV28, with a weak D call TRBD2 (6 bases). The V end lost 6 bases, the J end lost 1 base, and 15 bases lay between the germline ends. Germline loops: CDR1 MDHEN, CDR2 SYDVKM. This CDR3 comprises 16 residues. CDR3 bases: TGTGCCAGCAGCCGCCTCGGGACTCTGAACACCGGGGAGCTGTTTTTT. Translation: CASSRLGTLNTGELFF.

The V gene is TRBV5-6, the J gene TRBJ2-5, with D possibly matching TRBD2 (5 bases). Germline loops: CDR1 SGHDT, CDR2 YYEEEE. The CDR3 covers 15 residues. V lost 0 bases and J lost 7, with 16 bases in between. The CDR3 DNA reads TGTGCCAGCAGCTTGGTTGGACTTTCGACGGGGACCCAGTACTTC. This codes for CASSLVGLSTGTQYF. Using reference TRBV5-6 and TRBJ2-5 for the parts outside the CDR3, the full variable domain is DAGVTQSPTHLIKTRGQQVTLRCSPKSGHDTVSWYQQALGQGPQFIFQYYEEEERQRGNFPDRFSGHQFPNYSSELNVNALLLGDSALYLCASSLVGLSTGTQYFGPGTRLLVL.

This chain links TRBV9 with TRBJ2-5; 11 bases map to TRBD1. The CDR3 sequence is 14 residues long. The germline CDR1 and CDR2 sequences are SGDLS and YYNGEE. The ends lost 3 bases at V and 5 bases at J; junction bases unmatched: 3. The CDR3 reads CASSAWTGGETQYF. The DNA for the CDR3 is TGTGCCAGCAGCGCGTGGACAGGGGGCGAGACCCAGTACTTC.

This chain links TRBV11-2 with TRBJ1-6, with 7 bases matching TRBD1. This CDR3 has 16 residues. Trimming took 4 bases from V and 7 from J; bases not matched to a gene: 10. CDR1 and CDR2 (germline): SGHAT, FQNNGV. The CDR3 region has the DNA TGTGCCAGCAGCTCACCAAGGGACAGTCAAAATTCACCCCTCCACTTT. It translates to CASSSPRDSQNSPLHF.

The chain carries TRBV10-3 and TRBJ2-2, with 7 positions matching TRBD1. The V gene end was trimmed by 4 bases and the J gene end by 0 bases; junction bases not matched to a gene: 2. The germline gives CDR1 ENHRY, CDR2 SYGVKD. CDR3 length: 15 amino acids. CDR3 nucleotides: TGTGCCATCAGTGGGACAGGCTCGAACACCGGGGAGCTGTTTTTT. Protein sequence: CAISGTGSNTGELFF.

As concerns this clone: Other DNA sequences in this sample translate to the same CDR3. CDR3 nucleotides: TGTGCCAGCAATCAGCAGGGGTCCTATAATTCACCCCTCCACTTT. Translated: CASNQQGSYNSPLHF. This chain uses TRBV2 with TRBJ1-6, with D possibly TRBD1 on 6 matching bases. CDR1 is SNHLY and CDR2 is FYNNEI in the germline V gene. The V gene lost 7 bases and the J gene lost 1 base, with 11 bases spanning the gap. CDR3 length: 15 amino acids.

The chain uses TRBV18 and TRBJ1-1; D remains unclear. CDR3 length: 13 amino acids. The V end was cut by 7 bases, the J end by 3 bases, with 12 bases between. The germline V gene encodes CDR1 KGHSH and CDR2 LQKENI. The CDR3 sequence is CASFALSHTEAFF. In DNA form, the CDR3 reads TGTGCCAGCTTTGCCCTTAGTCACACTGAAGCTTTCTTT.

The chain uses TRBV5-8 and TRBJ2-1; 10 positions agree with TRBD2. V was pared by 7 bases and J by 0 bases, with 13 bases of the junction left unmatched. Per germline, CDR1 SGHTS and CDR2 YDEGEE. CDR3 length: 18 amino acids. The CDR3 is CASVSGTSASSSYNEQFF. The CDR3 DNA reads TGTGCCAGCGTTTCTGGGACTAGCGCCTCCAGCTCCTACAATGAGCAGTTCTTC.

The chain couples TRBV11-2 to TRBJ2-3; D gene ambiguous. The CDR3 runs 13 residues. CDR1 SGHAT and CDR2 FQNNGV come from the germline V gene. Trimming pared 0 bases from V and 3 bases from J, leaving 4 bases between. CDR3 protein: CASSLDGTDTQYF. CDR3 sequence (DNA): TGTGCCAGCAGCTTAGACGGGACAGATACGCAGTATTTT.

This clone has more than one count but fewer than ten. The CDR3 DNA reads TGTGCCAGCAGCTTAGGGACAGGCACCTACGAGCAGTACTTC. Its protein is CASSLGTGTYEQYF. The V and J genes are TRBV11-2 and TRBJ2-7, with 7 bases lining up with TRBD1. CDR1 SGHAT and CDR2 FQNNGV come from the germline V gene. The CDR3 has 14 amino acids. V was pared by 1 base and J by 2 bases, with 2 bases of the junction left unmatched.

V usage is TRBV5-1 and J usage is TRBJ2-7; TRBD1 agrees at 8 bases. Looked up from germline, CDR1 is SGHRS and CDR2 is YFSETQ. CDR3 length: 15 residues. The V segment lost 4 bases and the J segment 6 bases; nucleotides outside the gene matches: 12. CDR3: CASSTRTGSGGEQYF. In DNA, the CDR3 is TGCGCCAGCAGCACAAGGACAGGGAGTGGGGGCGAGCAGTACTTC.

Here the CDR3 DNA reads TGCGCCAGCAGCATCAGGGGAACCGGACCTGAAGCTTTCTTT. This sequence encodes CASSIRGTGPEAFF. V and J are TRBV5-1 and TRBJ1-1, with a possible D match to TRBD1 (6 bases). V lost 4 bases and J 6 bases, leaving 16 bases between the germline ends. Germline CDR1 and CDR2: SGHRS and YFSETQ. This CDR3 is 14 amino acids long. The full variable domain, with the rest looked up from reference TRBV5-1 and TRBJ1-1, is KAGVTQTPRYLIKTRGQQVTLSCSPISGHRSVSWYQQTPGQGLQFLFEYFSETQRNKGNFPGRFSGRQFSNSRSEMNVSTLELGDSALYLCASSIRGTGPEAFFGQGTRLTVV.

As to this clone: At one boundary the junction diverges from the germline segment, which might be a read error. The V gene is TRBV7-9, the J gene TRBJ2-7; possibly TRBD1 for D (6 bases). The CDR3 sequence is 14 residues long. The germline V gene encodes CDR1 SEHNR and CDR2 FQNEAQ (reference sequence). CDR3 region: CSSRVGQGYGEQYF. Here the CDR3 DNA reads TGTTCCAGCAGGGTGGGGCAGGGGTACGGCGAGCAGTACTTC. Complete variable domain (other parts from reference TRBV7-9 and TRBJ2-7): DTGVSQNPRHKITKRGQNVTFRCDPISEHNRLYWYRQTLGQGPEFLTYFQNEAQLEKSRLLSDRFSAERPKGSFSTLEIQRTEQGDSAMYLCSSRVGQGYGEQYFGPGTRLTVT.

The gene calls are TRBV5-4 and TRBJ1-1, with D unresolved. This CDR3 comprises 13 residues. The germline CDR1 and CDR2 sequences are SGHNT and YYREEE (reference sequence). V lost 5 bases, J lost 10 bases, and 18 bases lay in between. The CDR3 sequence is CASRESGSSGAFF. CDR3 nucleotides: TGTGCCAGCAGGGAATCCGGGAGCTCGGGAGCTTTCTTT.

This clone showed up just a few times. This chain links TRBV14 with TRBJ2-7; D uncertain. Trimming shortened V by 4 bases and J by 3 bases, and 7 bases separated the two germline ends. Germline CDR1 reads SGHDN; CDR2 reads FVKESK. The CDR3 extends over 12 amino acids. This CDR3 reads CASSPSGYEQYF. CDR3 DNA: TGTGCCAGCAGCCCATCGGGCTACGAGCAGTACTTC.

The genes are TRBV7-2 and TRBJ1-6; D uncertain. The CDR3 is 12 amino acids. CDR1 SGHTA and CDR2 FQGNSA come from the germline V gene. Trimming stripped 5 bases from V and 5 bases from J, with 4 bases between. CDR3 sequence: CASSPDNSPLHF. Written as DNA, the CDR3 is TGTGCCAGCAGCCCCGATAATTCACCCCTCCACTTT.

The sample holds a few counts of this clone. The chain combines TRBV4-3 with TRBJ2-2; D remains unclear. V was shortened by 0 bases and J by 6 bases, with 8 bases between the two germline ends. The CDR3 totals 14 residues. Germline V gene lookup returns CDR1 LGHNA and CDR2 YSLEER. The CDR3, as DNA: TGCGCCAGCAGCCAAGATCGGCTAGCCGGGGAGCTGTTTTTT. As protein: CASSQDRLAGELFF.

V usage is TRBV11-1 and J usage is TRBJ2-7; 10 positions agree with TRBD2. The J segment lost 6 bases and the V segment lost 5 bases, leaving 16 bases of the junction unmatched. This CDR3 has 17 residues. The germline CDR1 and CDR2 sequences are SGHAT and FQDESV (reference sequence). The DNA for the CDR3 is TGTGCCAGCAGCCGTCTAGCGGGAGTAGGAGTCCTTGGCGAGCAGTACTTC. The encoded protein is CASSRLAGVGVLGEQYF.

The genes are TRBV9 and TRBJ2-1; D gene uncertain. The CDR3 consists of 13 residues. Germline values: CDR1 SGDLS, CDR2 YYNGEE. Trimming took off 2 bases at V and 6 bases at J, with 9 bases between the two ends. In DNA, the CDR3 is TGTGCCAGCAGCGTTGATCCTAGCAATGAGCAGTTCTTC. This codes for CASSVDPSNEQFF.